The sample holds a few counts of the clone carrying this T cell receptor (beta chain). What it recognizes is unknown. The length of the CDR3 is 15 residues. Germline CDR1 SGHVS, CDR2 FNYEAQ. The V and J ends lost 5 bases and 2 bases, in that order; junction bases with no gene match: 4. 13 Jbeta primers and 60 Vbeta primers were used for the PCR. Data came from immunoSEQ multiplex PCR; TCRdb stores just in-frame clones and leaves some out. The data contain approximately 89,000 clones, approximately 69% of them seen just once; the ten biggest clones take up 0.95% to 1.5%. The data were obtained in a study of cytomegalovirus exposure and HLA in healthy donors. General study findings and limits: TCR beta V segments were, for the most part, productive about 87% or about 30% of the time in an earlier analysis. A likely sequencing artifact accounted for one observed cluster of highly shared sequence variants.

The V and J genes are TRBV7-6 and TRBJ2-7, with 12 nucleotides matching TRBD1. This TCR was recovered from a female donor in good health and CMV-seronegative. Material: PBMCs. The CDR3 DNA is TGTGCCAGCAGCCCCGGGACAGGGGGCACCTACGAGCAGTACTTC. Its translation: CASSPGTGGTYEQYF. The whole variable domain, remainder taken from reference TRBV7-6 and TRBJ2-7, is GAGVSQSPRYKVTKRGQDVALRCDPISGHVSLYWYRQALGQGPEFLTYFNYEAQQDKSGLPNDRFSAERPEGSISTLTIQRTEQRDSAMYRCASSPGTGGTYEQYFGPGTRLTVT.